The present T cell receptor beta chain was sequenced within a study of human T cells and chemical hapten exposure. For the study at large: Small volume differences among pooled libraries mainly caused per-sample TCR yield variation.

TCRdb re-called the RACE reads with MiXCR, one entry per CDR3 protein. This sample yields 150,000 to 200,000 distinct CDR3 sequences, of which about 25% are seen a single time; 2% to 3% belongs to the top ten. As for time point: patch test 3, about 24 weeks after DPC sensitization. Treatment described: therapeutic diphenylcyclopropenone sensitization with weekly scalp DPC. The source of this sequence is a woman aged 40 to 55 with alopecia areata. Some clones in this sample may be carry-over from other donors' samples. The specimen was whole blood, collected in connection with sensitization to the hapten diphenylcyclopropenone (DPC).

CDR3 loop: CASSALSGRAPEQYF. For the CDR3, the DNA is TGTGCCAGCAGTGCCCTTAGCGGGAGGGCCCCCGAGCAGTACTTC. The chain carries TRBV11-3 and TRBJ2-7; 11 nucleotides agree with TRBD2. Germline V CDR1 and CDR2: SGHNT, YENEEA. The J segment lost 6 bases and the V segment lost 6 bases, leaving 10 bases of the junction unmatched. The CDR3 consists of 15 residues.